This passage covers 2 T cell receptor beta chains from one sample sequenced in a study of T cells in Graves' hyperthyroidism and ophthalmopathy. TCR beta CDR3 sequences were amplified from RNA transcripts. The TCR CDR3 first-round RT-PCR relied on the HTBI primer set. TCRdb reprocessed the multiplex PCR reads via MiXCR and lists one record per CDR3 protein. The sample includes about 520,000 distinct CDR3 sequences, approximately 25% of them seen just once. Sample: blood. The receptors stem from a woman between 25 and 40 years old with Graves' ophthalmopathy.

The rearrangement joins TRBV4-2 to TRBJ2-7, with TRBD2 as a possible D gene (6 bases). There are 15 residues in the CDR3. The germline CDR1 and CDR2 sequences are LGHNA and YNFKEQ. V lost 0 bases and J lost 2, with 11 bases in between. The CDR3 nucleotides read TGTGCCAGCAGCCAAGAGTACGGGAGACCCTACGAGCAGTACTTC. This gives the protein CASSQEYGRPYEQYF.

This clonotype was seen at least ten times. This chain links TRBV6-1 with TRBJ1-6; D call uncertain. V gave up 8 bases and J gave up 8 bases, with 13 bases separating them. Germline assignment: CDR1 MNHNS and CDR2 SASEGT. This CDR3 has 13 amino acids. CDR3: CASSNREDSPLHF. The CDR3 region has the DNA TGTGCCAGCTCCAATAGGGAAGATTCACCCCTCCACTTT.